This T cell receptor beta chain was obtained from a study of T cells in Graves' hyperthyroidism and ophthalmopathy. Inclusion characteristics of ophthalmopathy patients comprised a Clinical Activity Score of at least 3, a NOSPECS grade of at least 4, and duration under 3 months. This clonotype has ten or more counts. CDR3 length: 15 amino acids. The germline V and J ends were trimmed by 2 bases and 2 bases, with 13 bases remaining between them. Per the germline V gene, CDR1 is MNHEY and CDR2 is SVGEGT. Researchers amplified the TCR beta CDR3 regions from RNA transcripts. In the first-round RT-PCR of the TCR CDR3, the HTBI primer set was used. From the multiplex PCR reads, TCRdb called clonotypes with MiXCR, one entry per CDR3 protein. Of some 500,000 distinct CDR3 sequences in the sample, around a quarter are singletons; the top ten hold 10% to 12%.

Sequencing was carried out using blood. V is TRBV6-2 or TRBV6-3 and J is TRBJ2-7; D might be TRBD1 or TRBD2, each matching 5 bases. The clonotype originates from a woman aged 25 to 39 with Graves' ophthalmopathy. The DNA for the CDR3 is TGTGCCAGCAGTTACCCACTGGTGGGGGCCTACGAGCAGTACTTC. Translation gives CASSYPLVGAYEQYF.